This T cell receptor beta chain was captured in a study of blood T cell repertoires in COVID-19 (dated by TCRdb to 2020 to 2021). Background on the whole study: Collaborator samples came from the United States, Italy and Spain and covered acute and convalescent phases of COVID-19. Nearly every sample came with metadata listing a de-identified subject ID, COVID-19 status, age in years and sex. The dataset comprised deeply sampled blood TCRbeta repertoires from subjects exposed to, actively infected with, or recovered from COVID-19. The repertoires were made available in a free public database intended to serve as a resource for research on the immune response to SARS-CoV-2. Samples were obtained from the ongoing ImmuneRACE study (first 160 participants) and from 1,254 subjects provided by 6 global collaborators. The prospective study material was composed of cDNA or gDNA derived from T cells, B-cell-depleted T cells, or PBMCs. HLA class I and class II types, where available, came from metadata supplied by the sample provider rather than from assay-based typing.

V drops 5 bases and J drops 0 bases, leaving 13 bases in between. According to the germline V gene, CDR1 reads SGHVS and CDR2 reads FQNEAQ. The CDR3 measures 16 amino acids from cysteine to phenylalanine. Of all the DNA, just the CDR3 is kept, 48 bases in frame from base 1. Results and caveats for the whole study, not just this receptor: The amount of clinical and demographic metadata varied by source and participant and was provided uncurated.

In regard to this clone: The antigen it binds to is not known. Qualities for individual bases were not recorded, and no much larger clone is one base off.

Participants in the prospective study were enrolled through a virtual design, were aged 18 to 89 years, and lived in about two dozen United States geographic areas. In the prospective study, cohorts were assigned on the basis of participant-reported clinical history obtained from a screening survey and a study questionnaire. Recovered participants in ImmuneRACE Cohort 3 were defined as having two consecutive negative NP/OP PCR tests, clearance from a healthcare professional, or resolution of symptoms. In the prospective study, mobile phlebotomists collected whole blood, serum and a nasopharyngeal or oropharyngeal swab from each participant. Additional blood draws and questionnaires over a 2-month period could optionally be provided by prospective study participants. Prospective study blood samples were shipped either frozen or at room temperature before DNA extraction. TCRbeta CDR3 regions were amplified from genomic DNA by means of the immunoSEQ Assay, a bias-controlled multiplex PCR. For the original study's pipeline: Nucleated cell counts per sample were estimated from amplification of reference gene primers within the assay. To quantify the absolute abundance of each unique TCRbeta CDR3 rearrangement, sequence reads were collapsed and filtered. For each sample, productive Simpson clonality was calculated as the square root of Simpson's diversity index across productive rearrangements. The source is immuneACCESS, and TCRdb retained only in-frame sequences with V and J called. Part of the clones is not carried over; for the studies checked, unresolved V genes explain less than half of this, and the remainder is unexplained. The D gene and trimming were derived from the DNA, and the V and J assignments and clone size from that table. The sample has 160,000 or so clones on record, approximately 81% of them singletons. The ten most abundant clones make up roughly 18% of the sample.

This receptor was obtained from a man between 60 and 75 years old who had recovered from COVID-19. The sample was PBMCs or T cells enriched from blood (not recorded which). This receptor chain uses TRBV7-8 and TRBJ2-2, and perhaps TRBD2 as D gene, on 5 matching bases. The CDR3 in this case is CASSVKEGTNTGELFF. The DNA sequence is TGTGCCAGCAGCGTCAAAGAGGGTACGAACACCGGGGAGCTGTTTTTT.